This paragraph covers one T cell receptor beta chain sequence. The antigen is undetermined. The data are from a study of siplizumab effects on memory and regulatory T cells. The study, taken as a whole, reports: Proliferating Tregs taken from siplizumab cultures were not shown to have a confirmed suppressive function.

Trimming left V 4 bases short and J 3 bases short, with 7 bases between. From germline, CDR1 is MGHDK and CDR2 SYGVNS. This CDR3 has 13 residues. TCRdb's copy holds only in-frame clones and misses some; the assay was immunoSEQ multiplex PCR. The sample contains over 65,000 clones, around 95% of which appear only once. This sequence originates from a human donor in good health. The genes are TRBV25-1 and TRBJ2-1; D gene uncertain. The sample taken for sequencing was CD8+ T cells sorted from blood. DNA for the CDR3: TGTGCCAGCAGTGTGAAGGACTACAATGAGCAGTTCTTC. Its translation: CASSVKDYNEQFF.